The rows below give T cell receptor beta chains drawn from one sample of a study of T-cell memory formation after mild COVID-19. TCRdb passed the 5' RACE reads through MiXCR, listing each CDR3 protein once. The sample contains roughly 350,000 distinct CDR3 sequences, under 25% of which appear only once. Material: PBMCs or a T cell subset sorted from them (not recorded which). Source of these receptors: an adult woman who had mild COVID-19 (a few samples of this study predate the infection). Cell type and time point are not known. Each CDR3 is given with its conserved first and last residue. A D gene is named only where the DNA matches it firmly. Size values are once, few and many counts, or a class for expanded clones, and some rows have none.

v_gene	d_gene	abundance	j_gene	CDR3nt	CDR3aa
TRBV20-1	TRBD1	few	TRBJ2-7	TGCAGTGCTCGGGACAGTAACTACGAGCAGTACTTC	CSARDSNYEQYF
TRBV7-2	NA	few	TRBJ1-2	TGTGCCAGCAGGAGGACACACGGCTACACCTTC	CASRRTHGYTF
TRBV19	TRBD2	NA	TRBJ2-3	TGTGCCAGTAGGACGGGACTAGAGGTCAGATCAGATACGCAGTATTTT	CASRTGLEVRSDTQYF
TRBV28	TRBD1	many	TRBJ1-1	TGTGCCAGCAGCGAAACAGGGGGGCCCACTGAAGCTTTCTTT	CASSETGGPTEAFF
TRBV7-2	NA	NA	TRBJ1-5	TGTGCCAGCAGCTTTGGGATCAGGAATCAGCCCCAGCATTTT	CASSFGIRNQPQHF
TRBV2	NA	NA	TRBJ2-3	TGTGCCAGCAGTCGGGCAGCGGGTCTGAATACGCAGTATTTT	CASSRAAGLNTQYF
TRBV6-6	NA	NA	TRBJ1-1	TGTGCCACCAGAAACACAGGGATGAACACTGAAGCTTTCTTT	CATRNTGMNTEAFF
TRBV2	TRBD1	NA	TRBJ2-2	TGTGCCAGCAAGGGACAGGGCGGCACCGGGGAGCTGTTTTTT	CASKGQGGTGELFF
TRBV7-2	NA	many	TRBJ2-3	TGTGCCAGCAGCTTATCCCTGAGGGGTGGCACAGATACGCAGTATTTT	CASSLSLRGGTDTQYF
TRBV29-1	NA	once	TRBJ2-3	TGCAGCACTACCGCCTTAACTAGCACAGATACGCAGTATTTT	CSTTALTSTDTQYF
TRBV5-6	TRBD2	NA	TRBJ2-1	TGTGCCAGCGGAACTAGCGGGCGCCCGAGAGGGGAGCAGTTCTTC	CASGTSGRPRGEQFF
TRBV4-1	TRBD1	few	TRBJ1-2	TGCGCCAGCAGCCAACCGACAGGGGGCTTCTATGGCTACACCTTC	CASSQPTGGFYGYTF
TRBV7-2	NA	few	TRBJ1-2	TGTGCCAGCAGCCCTAGTACAGGGTTGTATGGCTACACCTTC	CASSPSTGLYGYTF
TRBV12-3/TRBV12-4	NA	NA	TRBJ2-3	TGTGCCAGCAGTTCGAGACCTACTAGCACAGATACGCAGTATTTT	CASSSRPTSTDTQYF
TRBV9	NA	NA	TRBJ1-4	TGTGCCAGCAGCTCTTCAAACAGCTGGACTAATGAAAAACTGTTTTTT	CASSSSNSWTNEKLFF
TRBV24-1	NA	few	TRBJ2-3	TGTGCCACCAGTGACCGCGAAGGGGGGGCAGATACGCAGTATTTT	CATSDREGGADTQYF
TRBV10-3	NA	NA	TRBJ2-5	TGTGCCATCAGTGGGACCCCGCGGGAGACCCAGTACTTC	CAISGTPRETQYF
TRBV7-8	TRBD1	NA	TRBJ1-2	TGTGCCAGCAGCGCGGGACAGGCAGTGACCTATGGCTACACCTTC	CASSAGQAVTYGYTF
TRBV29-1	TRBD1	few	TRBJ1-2	TGCAGCGCGACCGGACAGGACGGTGGCTACACCTTC	CSATGQDGGYTF
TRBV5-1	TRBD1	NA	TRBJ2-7	TGCGCCAGCAGCTTGGTACAGGGGGCTGGCGAGCAGTACTTC	CASSLVQGAGEQYF
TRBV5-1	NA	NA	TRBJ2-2	TGCGCCAGCAGCCAAGAAGACACCGGGGAGCTGTTTTTT	CASSQEDTGELFF
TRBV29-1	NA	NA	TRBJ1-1	TGCAGCGTTCGCACAGGGAAGAGGGCTGACACTGAAGCTTTCTTT	CSVRTGKRADTEAFF
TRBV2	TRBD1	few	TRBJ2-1	TGTGCCAGCAGTGAAGGTGGACAGGGATACAATGAGCAGTTCTTC	CASSEGGQGYNEQFF
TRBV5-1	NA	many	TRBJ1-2	TGTGCCAGCAGCTTAGGTCCGGGTAACTATGGCTACACCTTC	CASSLGPGNYGYTF
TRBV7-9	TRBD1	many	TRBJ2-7	TGTGCCAGCAGCTCTAACAGGGGGCAGGACGAGCAGTACTTC	CASSSNRGQDEQYF
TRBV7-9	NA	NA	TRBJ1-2	TGTGCCAGCAGCCCCACGACCCCCTCCTATGGCTACACCTTC	CASSPTTPSYGYTF
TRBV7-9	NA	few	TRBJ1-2	TGTGCCAGCAGCTCTCGTGACCCGTCGGAGGGCTACACCTTC	CASSSRDPSEGYTF
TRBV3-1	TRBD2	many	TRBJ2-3	TGTGCCAGCAGCCAGCGGGAGGGGACAGATACGCAGTATTTT	CASSQREGTDTQYF
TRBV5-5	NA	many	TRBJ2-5	TGTGCCAGCAGCTTTCTGCAGAAGGAGGAGACCCAGTACTTC	CASSFLQKEETQYF
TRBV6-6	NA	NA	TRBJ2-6	TGTGCCAGCAGTTACTCCTGGGCCTCTGGGGCCAACGTCCTGACTTTC	CASSYSWASGANVLTF
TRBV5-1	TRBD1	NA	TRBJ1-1	TGCGCCAGCAGCTCCCCCGGCGGGACAGGGTATCTCAAAAACACTGAAGCTTTCTTT	CASSSPGGTGYLKNTEAFF
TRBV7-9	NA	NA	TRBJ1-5	TGTGCCAGCCAAAAGGGGACTCTCAATCAGCCCCAGCATTTT	CASQKGTLNQPQHF
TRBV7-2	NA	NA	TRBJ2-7	TGTGCCAGCACCCTGGCGGGGACAGCCTCCTACGAGCAGTACTTC	CASTLAGTASYEQYF
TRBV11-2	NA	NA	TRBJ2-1	TGTGCCAGCAGCTTAGCGGGGACATACAACAATGAGCAGTTCTTC	CASSLAGTYNNEQFF
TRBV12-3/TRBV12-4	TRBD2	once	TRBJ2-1	TGTGCCAGCAGTGTTAGCGGGAGAGGCTTCTACAATGAGCAGTTCTTC	CASSVSGRGFYNEQFF
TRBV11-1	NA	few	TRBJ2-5	TGTGCCAGCAGCTTAGTAGGAGCGGACCAAGAGACCCAGTACTTC	CASSLVGADQETQYF
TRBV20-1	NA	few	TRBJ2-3	TGCAGTGCTAGAGAGGCGGGCGGGGATACGCAGTATTTT	CSAREAGGDTQYF
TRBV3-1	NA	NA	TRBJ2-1	TGTGCCAGCAGCCAGGGGAGGATAAGCAATGAGCAGTTCTTC	CASSQGRISNEQFF
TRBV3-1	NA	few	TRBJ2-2	TGTGCCAGCAGCCAAGTTGGGACCGGGGAGCTGTTTTTT	CASSQVGTGELFF
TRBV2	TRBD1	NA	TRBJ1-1	TGTGCCAGCAGAGCGGACAGGGGGAACACTGAAGCTTTCTTT	CASRADRGNTEAFF
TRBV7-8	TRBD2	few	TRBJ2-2	TGTGCCAGCAGGGGAGGACTAGCGGGGGACACCGGGGAGCTGTTTTTT	CASRGGLAGDTGELFF
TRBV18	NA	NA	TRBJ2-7	TGTGCCAGCTCACCACCCACTATACGGGGGTCCTACGAGCAGTACTTC	CASSPPTIRGSYEQYF
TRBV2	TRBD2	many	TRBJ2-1	TGTGCCAGCAGTGTCCTTAGCGGGAGGGCCGAACCCTACAATGAGCAGTTCTTC	CASSVLSGRAEPYNEQFF
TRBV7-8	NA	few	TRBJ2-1	TGTGCCAGCAGCTCAACGGCGGTTGGTGAGCAGTTCTTC	CASSSTAVGEQFF
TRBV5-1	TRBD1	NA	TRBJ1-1	TGCGCCAGCAGCTTGGCCCGACAGGGGGGTCGGACTGAAGCTTTCTTT	CASSLARQGGRTEAFF
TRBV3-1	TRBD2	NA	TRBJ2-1	TGTGCCAGTAAGACTAGCGCCGCGGTTTTTAGCTACAATGAGCAGTTCTTC	CASKTSAAVFSYNEQFF
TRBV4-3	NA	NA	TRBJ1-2	TGCGCCAGCAGCCAAGCAGTCGGCAGGGCGGGAGGCTACACCTTC	CASSQAVGRAGGYTF
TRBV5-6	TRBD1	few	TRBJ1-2	TGTGCCAGCAGCTTGCCACAGGGGGTCTATGGCTACACCTTC	CASSLPQGVYGYTF
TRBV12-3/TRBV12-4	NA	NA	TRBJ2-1	TGTGCCAGCAGGCCCCTGTCGTGGGGTTCCTACAATGAGCAGTTCTTC	CASRPLSWGSYNEQFF
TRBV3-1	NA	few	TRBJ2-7	TGTGCCAGCAGCCAAATCCCTACGGGCGAGCAGTACTTC	CASSQIPTGEQYF
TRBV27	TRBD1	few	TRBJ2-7	TGTGCCAGCAGTTTATCCGGGACAGCATCCTACGAGCAGTACTTC	CASSLSGTASYEQYF
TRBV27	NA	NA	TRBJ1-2	TGTGCCAGCAGTTTAGGCGCAGGGAGGTATGGCTACACCTTC	CASSLGAGRYGYTF
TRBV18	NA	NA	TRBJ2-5	TGTGCCAGCTCACCGATCGGGGGAGAGACCCAGTACTTC	CASSPIGGETQYF
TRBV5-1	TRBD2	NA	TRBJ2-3	TGCGCCAGCAGCTTGGCCCCAGGCGGGGGGACCGCAGATACGCAGTATTTT	CASSLAPGGGTADTQYF